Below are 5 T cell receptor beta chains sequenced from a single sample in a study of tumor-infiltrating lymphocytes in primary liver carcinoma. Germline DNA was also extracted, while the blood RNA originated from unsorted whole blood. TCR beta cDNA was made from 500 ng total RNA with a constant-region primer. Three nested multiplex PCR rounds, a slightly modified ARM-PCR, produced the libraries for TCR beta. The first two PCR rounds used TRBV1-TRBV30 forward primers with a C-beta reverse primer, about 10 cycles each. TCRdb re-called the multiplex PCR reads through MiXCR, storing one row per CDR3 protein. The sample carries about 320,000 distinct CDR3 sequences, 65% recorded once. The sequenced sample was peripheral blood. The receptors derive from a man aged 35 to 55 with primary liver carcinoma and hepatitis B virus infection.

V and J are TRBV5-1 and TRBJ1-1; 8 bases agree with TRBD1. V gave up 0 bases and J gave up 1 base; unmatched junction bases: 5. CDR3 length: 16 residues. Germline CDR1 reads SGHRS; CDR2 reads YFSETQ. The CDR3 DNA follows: TGCGCCAGCAGCTTGGTATCAGGGGGCGGGAACACTGAAGCTTTCTTT. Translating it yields CASSLVSGGGNTEAFF.

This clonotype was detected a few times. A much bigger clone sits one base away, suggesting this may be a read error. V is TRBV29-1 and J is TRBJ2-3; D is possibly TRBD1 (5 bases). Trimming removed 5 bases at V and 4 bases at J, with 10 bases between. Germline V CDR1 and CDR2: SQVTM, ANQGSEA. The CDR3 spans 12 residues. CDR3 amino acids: CSVTTGPDTQYF. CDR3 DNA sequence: TGCAGCGTTACTACAGGCCCAGATACGCAGTATTTT.

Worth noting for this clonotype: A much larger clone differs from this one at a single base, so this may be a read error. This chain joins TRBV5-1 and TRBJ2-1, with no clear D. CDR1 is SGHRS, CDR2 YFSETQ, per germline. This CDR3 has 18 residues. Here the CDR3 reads CASNLRQSKLVGYNEQFF. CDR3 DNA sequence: TGCGCCAGCAACTTGCGACAATCGAAGTTAGTGGGGTACAATGAGCAGTTCTTC.

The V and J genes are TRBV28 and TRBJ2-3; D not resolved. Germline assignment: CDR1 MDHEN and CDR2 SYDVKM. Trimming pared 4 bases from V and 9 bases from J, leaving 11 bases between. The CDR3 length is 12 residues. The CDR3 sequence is CASSSPGQTQYF. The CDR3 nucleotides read TGTGCCAGCAGTTCCCCAGGTCAAACGCAGTATTTT.

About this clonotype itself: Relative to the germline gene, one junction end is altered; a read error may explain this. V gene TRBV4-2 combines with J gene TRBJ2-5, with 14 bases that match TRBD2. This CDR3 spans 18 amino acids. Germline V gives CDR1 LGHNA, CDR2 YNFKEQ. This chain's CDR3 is CANSQGGTSGRVIETQYF. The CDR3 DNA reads TGTGCCAACAGCCAAGGGGGGACTAGCGGGAGAGTTATAGAGACCCAGTACTTC.